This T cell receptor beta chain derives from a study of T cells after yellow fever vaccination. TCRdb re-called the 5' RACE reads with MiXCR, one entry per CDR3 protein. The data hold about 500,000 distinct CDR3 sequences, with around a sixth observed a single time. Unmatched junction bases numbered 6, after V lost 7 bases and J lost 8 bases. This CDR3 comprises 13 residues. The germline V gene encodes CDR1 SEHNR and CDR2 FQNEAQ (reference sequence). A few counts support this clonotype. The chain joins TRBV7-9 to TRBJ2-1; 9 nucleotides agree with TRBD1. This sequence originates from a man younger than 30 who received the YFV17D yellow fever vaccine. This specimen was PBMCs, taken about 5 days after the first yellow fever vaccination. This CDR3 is CASKPTGGDEQFF. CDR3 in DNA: TGTGCCAGCAAGCCGACAGGGGGAGATGAGCAGTTCTTC. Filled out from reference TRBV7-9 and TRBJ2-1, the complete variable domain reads DTGVSQNPRHKITKRGQNVTFRCDPISEHNRLYWYRQTLGQGPEFLTYFQNEAQLEKSRLLSDRFSAERPKGSFSTLEIQRTEQGDSAMYLCASKPTGGDEQFFGPGTRLTVL.